Described below is a single T cell receptor beta chain sequence and its context. What it binds is not known. V lost 6 bases to trimming and J lost 4 bases, with 13 bases between them. Germline-derived CDR1 and CDR2 are MNHEY and SVGAGI. This CDR3 has 14 residues. The repertoire was sequenced with immunoSEQ multiplex PCR; TCRdb's copy has only in-frame clones and lacks some. The sample lists 2 million to 3 million clones, 93% seen once, with roughly 0.36% in the top ten. The data belong to a study of shared clonotypes between healthy human individuals. Study details: A couple of female and a few male donors aged 18 to 49 were enrolled.

The donor cohort consisted entirely of Caucasian adults residing in Nashville, Tennessee. Study-wide results and caveats: Generation probability values for non-shared clonotypes were lower than those for clonotypes shared by all four donors. Among donors, clonotype sharing was expected to be affected by sequencing depth.

Sequencing was carried out using naive CD4+ T cells from PBMCs. Specified subset: CD45RA+ positively selected. The rearrangement uses TRBV6-5 and TRBJ1-3; tentatively, D is TRBD1 (5 bases). The source of this sequence is a man younger than 30 in good health. Some clones in this sample may be carry-over from other donors' samples. CDR3 DNA: TGTGCCAGCAGCAGGGAAGGGCCGGGAAACACCATATATTTT. Translating it yields CASSREGPGNTIYF.